The clone carrying this T cell receptor beta chain has only a few counts. Unique molecular identifiers were incorporated into the prepared TCRbeta library. TCRdb re-called the PCR reads through MiXCR, storing one row per CDR3 protein. Among around 680,000 distinct CDR3 sequences listed, roughly 15% were seen once. The CDR3 length is 13 residues. CDR1 and CDR2 (germline): DFQATT, SNEGSKA (reference sequence). The V and J ends lost 8 bases and 6 bases, in that order; junction bases with no gene match: 10. This sample was included in a study of T-cell reconstitution after alpha-beta-depleted transplantation in children.

The receptor's source is a human donor who donated a stem cell graft to a child with acute myeloid leukemia. The rearrangement links TRBV20-1 to TRBJ2-4, with 7 bases lining up with TRBD1. Material: PBMCs from the stem cell graft donor, obtained from the stem cell graft. The CDR3 bases are TGCAGTCTCACTACAGGGGTTGGAAACATTCAGTACTTC. It specifies CSLTTGVGNIQYF.